The source of this TCR beta chain is a study of graft-versus-host responses after intestinal transplantation. Whole-study context: Recipients were given multivisceral, liver-intestinal, or isolated intestinal transplants. Induction with anti-thymocyte globulin, then tacrolimus and steroids for about 3 years, was given to all recipients. Study-level findings and limits: Where graft-donor T cell macrochimerism was present, patients had high graft-versus-host to host-versus-graft clonal ratios in allografts. Investigators detected GvH clones in recipient marrow, with some emerging earlier in ileum or blood.

The V and J ends lost 0 bases and 1 base, in that order; junction bases with no gene match: 3. CDR1 and CDR2 (germline): SNHLY, FYNNEI. The CDR3 contains 17 residues. Profiled with immunoSEQ multiplex PCR; TCRdb holds only in-frame clones, not every one. The sample comprises about 10,000 clones, approximately 94% of which are singletons, and 2.2% rests with the top ten. About this clone itself: What it binds is unknown.

The chain joins TRBV2 to TRBJ2-2; 9 nucleotides agree with TRBD2. The TCR was taken from a human patient who received an intestinal transplant, so some T cells may come from the graft donor. Sequenced material: PBMCs, taken 8 days after intestinal transplant. DNA of the CDR3: TGTGCCAGCAGTGAAGCCGGGACTAGCTGGAACACCGGGGAGCTGTTTTTT. Protein sequence: CASSEAGTSWNTGELFF.